This T cell receptor beta chain came from a study of OX40 agonist ivuxolimab in advanced cancers. The overall study: Antecedent anti-PD-1, anti-PD-L1 or anti-CTLA-4 therapy was permissible, with 35% to 40% having received some.

CDR3 length equals 18 residues. The germline CDR1 and CDR2 sequences are MNHEY and SMNVEV (reference sequence). J lost 0 bases, V lost 1 base, and 12 bases had no gene match. Measured with immunoSEQ multiplex PCR; TCRdb has only the in-frame clones, and not every one. The data contain 25,000 to 40,000 clones, about 80% of them singletons. Whole-study results and caveats: In the 0.1 to 3.0 mg/kg range, CD4+ and CD8+ blood T cells had expanded clonally by week 6.

This clone was seen a single time. Antigen specificity is unknown. The receptor was isolated from an adult with an advanced solid tumor such as melanoma, head and neck, liver or kidney cancer. The sample here was CD4+ or CD8+ T cells sorted from blood, taken in a trial of the OX40 agonist ivuxolimab. The chain has TRBV27 and TRBJ2-7; 7 bases are a match to TRBD2. The CDR3 spells CASSLFGLGEKNSYEQYF. DNA for the CDR3: TGTGCCAGCAGTTTATTTGGACTAGGGGAAAAGAACTCCTACGAGCAGTACTTC.